A selection of T cell receptor beta chains follows, all from one sample in a study of shared clonotypes between healthy human individuals. TCRdb's copy holds only in-frame clones and misses some; the assay was immunoSEQ multiplex PCR. The repertoire has under 850,000 clones, 80% to 95% of them found once; the top ten carry under 30%. The sample was naive CD8+ T cells sorted from blood. The receptor source for this set is a man aged 25 to 40 in good health. Both conserved end residues are part of each CDR3. Fields, in order: J gene, clone size, V gene, D gene, CDR3 protein, CDR3 DNA. D genes are given only for firm matches. Clone size is given for some rows only: seen once, a few or many times, or a class if the clone is expanded.

>TRBJ2-7|NA|TRBV30|NA
CAWSVGTEYEQYF
TGTGCCTGGAGTGTGGGCACCGAATACGAGCAGTACTTC
>TRBJ2-3|once|TRBV7-8|NA
CASSPRGPTASTQYF
TGTGCCAGCAGCCCGCGTGGGCCCACAGCGAGCACGCAGTATTTT
>TRBJ1-2|NA|TRBV11-2|NA
CASSQTGDGYTF
TGTGCCAGCAGCCAGACCGGGGATGGCTACACCTTC
>TRBJ2-5|NA|TRBV19|TRBD2
CASSTGLAAPQETQYF
TGTGCCAGTAGTACAGGACTAGCGGCACCTCAAGAGACCCAGTACTTC
>TRBJ2-1|NA|TRBV10-2|TRBD2
CASSSHKSGIQHEQFF
TGCGCCAGCAGTTCTCATAAAAGCGGGATTCAGCATGAGCAGTTCTTC
>TRBJ2-1|NA|TRBV4-3|TRBD1
CASSLDRGSYNEQFF
TGCGCCAGCAGCCTCGACAGGGGTTCCTACAATGAGCAGTTCTTC
>TRBJ2-2|NA|TRBV5-6|TRBD1
CASSLGQGWSGELFF
TGTGCCAGCAGCCTAGGACAGGGATGGTCCGGGGAGCTGTTTTTT
>TRBJ2-4|NA|TRBV27|NA
CASSPPSSAKNIQYF
TGTGCCAGCAGCCCACCTAGCTCAGCCAAAAACATTCAGTACTTC
>TRBJ2-7|NA|TRBV7-9|TRBD2
CASSPGTSGLRVF
TGTGCCAGCAGCCCAGGGACTAGCGGATTAAGGGTATTC
>TRBJ1-5|NA|TRBV15|TRBD1
CATARDRGLNQPQHF
TGTGCCACCGCCCGGGACAGGGGCCTCAATCAGCCCCAGCATTTT
>TRBJ2-7|NA|TRBV6-4|TRBD2
CASTGCGRCSEQYF
TGTGCCAGCACCGGTTGCGGGAGGTGTAGCGAGCAGTACTTC
>TRBJ2-3|NA|TRBV29-1|NA
CSVDDSNTDTQYF
TGCAGCGTTGACGACTCAAACACAGATACGCAGTATTTT
>TRBJ2-7|NA|TRBV5-1|NA
CASSLDVSYEQYF
TGCGCCAGCAGCCTCGACGTCTCCTACGAGCAGTACTTC
>TRBJ1-2|NA|TRBV11-3|NA
CASSLGMDVINYGYTF
TGTGCCAGCAGCTTAGGGATGGACGTTATTAACTATGGCTACACCTTC
>TRBJ1-2|NA|TRBV6-1|NA
CASSEPTPRSGYTF
TGTGCCAGCAGTGAACCAACCCCGAGGAGCGGCTACACCTTC
>TRBJ2-7|NA|TRBV2|TRBD1
CASSKLPAGQDIFYEQYF
TGTGCCAGCAGTAAACTACCCGCCGGACAGGATATATTCTACGAGCAGTACTTC
>TRBJ2-3|once|TRBV2|TRBD2
CASIPAPLAGSTDTQYF
TGTGCCAGCATTCCAGCCCCACTAGCGGGAAGCACAGATACGCAGTATTTT
>TRBJ2-5|NA|TRBV30|TRBD2
CAWSAPSGRVQETQYF
TGTGCCTGGAGTGCCCCTAGCGGGAGGGTACAAGAGACCCAGTACTTC
>TRBJ2-2|NA|TRBV9|NA
CASSVEPRGRTGELFF
TGTGCCAGCAGCGTAGAGCCGAGGGGGAGAACCGGGGAGCTGTTTTTT
>TRBJ1-5|few|TRBV5-1|TRBD1
CASSLGTGGFQPQHF
TGCGCCAGCAGCTTAGGGACAGGGGGCTTTCAGCCCCAGCATTTT
>TRBJ1-2|once|TRBV28|TRBD1
CASSLHGTGVGYGYTF
TGTGCCAGCAGTCTGCATGGGACAGGGGTAGGGTATGGCTACACCTTC
>TRBJ1-1|NA|TRBV19|NA
CASTQGMANTEAFF
TGTGCCAGTACTCAGGGCATGGCGAACACTGAAGCTTTCTTT
>TRBJ2-3|NA|TRBV30|TRBD2
CAWSQGTSGSDTQYF
TGTGCCTGGAGCCAGGGGACTAGCGGGAGTGATACGCAGTATTTT
>TRBJ2-1|NA|TRBV9|NA
CASSVESAPINEQFF
TGTGCCAGCAGCGTAGAGTCCGCCCCCATTAATGAGCAGTTCTTC
>TRBJ2-1|NA|TRBV6-1|NA
CASSTHLYNEQFF
TGTGCCAGCAGTACCCACTTGTACAATGAGCAGTTCTTC
>TRBJ2-1|NA|TRBV14|TRBD2
CASSQALAGGLNEQFF
TGTGCCAGCAGCCAAGCTCTAGCGGGAGGCCTCAATGAGCAGTTCTTC
>TRBJ2-1|NA|TRBV29-1|TRBD1
CSVPRDRVSYNEQFF
TGCAGCGTTCCCCGAGACAGGGTATCCTACAATGAGCAGTTCTTC
>TRBJ2-7|NA|TRBV4-3|NA
CASSQGRGQNYEQYF
TGCGCCAGCAGCCAAGGTAGGGGCCAAAACTACGAGCAGTACTTC
>TRBJ2-3|NA|TRBV10-2|NA
CASLGLSDTQYF
TGCGCCAGCCTAGGGTTATCAGATACGCAGTATTTT
>TRBJ2-1|NA|TRBV7-9|NA
CASSLPQTAGLNEQFF
TGTGCCAGCAGCTTACCGCAAACAGCAGGCCTAAATGAGCAGTTCTTC
>TRBJ2-1|NA|TRBV7-9|NA
CASSLASSDEQFF
TGTGCCAGCAGCTTGGCCTCTAGCGATGAGCAGTTCTTC
>TRBJ2-1|NA|TRBV25-1|NA
CASIGSYNEQFF
TGTGCCAGCATAGGCTCCTACAATGAGCAGTTCTTC
>TRBJ2-7|NA|TRBV19|TRBD1
CASRLRDRGYEQYF
TGTGCCAGTAGGCTCCGGGACAGGGGCTACGAGCAGTACTTC
>TRBJ1-5|NA|TRBV11-2|NA
CASSLGSGDGNQPQHF
TGTGCCAGCAGCTTGGGTTCTGGGGATGGCAATCAGCCCCAGCATTTT
>TRBJ2-7|NA|TRBV5-6|NA
CASSLETPYEQYF
TGTGCCAGCAGCTTGGAGACCCCCTACGAGCAGTACTTC
>TRBJ2-1|NA|TRBV9|NA
CASSGARDNEQFF
TGTGCCAGCAGCGGGGCTAGGGACAATGAGCAGTTCTTC
>TRBJ1-5|NA|TRBV30|NA
CAWSLGRGQPQHF
TGTGCCTGGAGTTTGGGGAGAGGTCAGCCCCAGCATTTT
>TRBJ1-1|NA|TRBV7-6|TRBD1
CASSLRRGDHTEAFF
TGTGCCAGCAGCTTACGCAGGGGGGATCACACTGAAGCTTTCTTT
>TRBJ2-7|once|TRBV5-6|TRBD1
CASSLRTGGEQYF
TGTGCCAGCAGCTTACGGACAGGGGGCGAGCAGTACTTC
>TRBJ2-5|NA|TRBV27|NA
CASSLSADSLQETQYF
TGTGCCAGCAGTTTATCAGCCGACAGTCTCCAAGAGACCCAGTACTTC
>TRBJ2-7|NA|TRBV7-2|TRBD2
CASSLGWASGSLYEQYF
TGTGCCAGCAGCTTAGGTTGGGCTAGCGGGAGTCTCTACGAGCAGTACTTC
>TRBJ2-1|NA|TRBV11-2|NA
CASSGLRFDEQFF
TGTGCCAGCAGCGGACTCAGATTCGATGAGCAGTTCTTC
>TRBJ2-1|NA|TRBV11-2|NA
CASRDYNEQFF
TGTGCCAGCAGGGACTACAATGAGCAGTTCTTC
>TRBJ2-7|NA|TRBV7-9|NA
CASGYREEEYF
TGTGCCAGCGGTTACAGGGAAGAGGAGTACTTC
>TRBJ2-1|NA|TRBV7-9|NA
CASSLTGYNEQFF
TGTGCCAGCAGCTTAACGGGCTACAATGAGCAGTTCTTC
>TRBJ1-2|once|TRBV6-1|TRBD1
CASVDRDRLYGYTF
TGTGCCAGCGTAGACCGGGACAGACTCTATGGCTACACCTTC
>TRBJ2-4|NA|TRBV4-1|TRBD2
CASSQVRSGSGKDIQYF
TGCGCCAGCAGCCAAGTTCGAAGCGGGAGCGGCAAGGACATTCAGTACTTC
>TRBJ1-5|NA|TRBV28|TRBD1
CASSSYTGVGNQPQHF
TGTGCCAGCAGTTCCTATACAGGGGTGGGCAATCAGCCCCAGCATTTT